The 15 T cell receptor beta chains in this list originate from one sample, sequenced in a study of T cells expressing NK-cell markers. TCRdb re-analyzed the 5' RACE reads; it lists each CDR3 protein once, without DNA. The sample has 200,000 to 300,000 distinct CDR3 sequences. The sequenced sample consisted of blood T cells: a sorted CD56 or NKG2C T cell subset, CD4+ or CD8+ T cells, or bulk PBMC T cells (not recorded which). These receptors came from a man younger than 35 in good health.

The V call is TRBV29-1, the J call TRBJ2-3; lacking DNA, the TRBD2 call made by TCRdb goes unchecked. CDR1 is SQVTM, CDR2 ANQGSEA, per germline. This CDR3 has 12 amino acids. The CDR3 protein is CSVEGGSHTQYF.

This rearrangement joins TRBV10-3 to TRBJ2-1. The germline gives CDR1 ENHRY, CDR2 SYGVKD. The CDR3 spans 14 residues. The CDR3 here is CAISEQVLDNEQFF.

The CDR3 loop is CASSITVDSTSNNEQFF. This sequence joins TRBV19 and TRBJ2-1; the D call of TRBD1 rests on TCRdb alone, since no DNA is present to check it. This CDR3 spans 17 amino acids. Germline-derived CDR1 and CDR2 are LNHDA and SQIVND (reference sequence).

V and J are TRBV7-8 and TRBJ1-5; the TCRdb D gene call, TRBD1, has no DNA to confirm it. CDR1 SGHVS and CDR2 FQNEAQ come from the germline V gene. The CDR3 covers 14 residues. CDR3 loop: CASSEVVGDQPQHF.

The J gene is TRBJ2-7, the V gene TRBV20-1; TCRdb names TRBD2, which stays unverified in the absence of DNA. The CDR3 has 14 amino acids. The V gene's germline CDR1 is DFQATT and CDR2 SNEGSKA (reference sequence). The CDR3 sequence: CSARASGRLYEQYF.

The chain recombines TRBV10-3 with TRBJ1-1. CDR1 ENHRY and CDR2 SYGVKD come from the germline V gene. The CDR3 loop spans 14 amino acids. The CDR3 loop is CAISEKAGNTEAFF.

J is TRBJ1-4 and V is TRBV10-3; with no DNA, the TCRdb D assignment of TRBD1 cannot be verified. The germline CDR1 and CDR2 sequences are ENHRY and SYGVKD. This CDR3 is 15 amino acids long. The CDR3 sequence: CAISERDRGQEKLFF.

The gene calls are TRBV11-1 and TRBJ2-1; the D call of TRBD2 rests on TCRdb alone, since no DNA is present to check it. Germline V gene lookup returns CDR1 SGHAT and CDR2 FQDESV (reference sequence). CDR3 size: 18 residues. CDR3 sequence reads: CATTTNGDGLAGVYEQFF.

CDR3 sequence reads: CAISKDRGANYGYTF. The V and J genes are TRBV10-3 and TRBJ1-2; absent DNA, TCRdb's TRBD1 call cannot be checked. CDR1 and CDR2 from the germline V gene are ENHRY and SYGVKD. The CDR3 is 15 residues long.

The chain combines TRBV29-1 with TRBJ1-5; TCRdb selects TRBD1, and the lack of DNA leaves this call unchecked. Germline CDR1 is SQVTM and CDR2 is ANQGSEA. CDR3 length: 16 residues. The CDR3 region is CSPGQGEKYSNQPQHF.

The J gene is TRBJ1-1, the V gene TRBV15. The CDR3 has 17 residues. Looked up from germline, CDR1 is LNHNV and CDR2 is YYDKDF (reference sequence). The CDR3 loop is CATSKYSFRDSRSEAFF.

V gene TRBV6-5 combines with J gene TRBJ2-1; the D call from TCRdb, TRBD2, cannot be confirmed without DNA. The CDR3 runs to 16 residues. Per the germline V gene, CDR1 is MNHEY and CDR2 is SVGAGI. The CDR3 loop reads CASTKLAGAGGNEQFF.

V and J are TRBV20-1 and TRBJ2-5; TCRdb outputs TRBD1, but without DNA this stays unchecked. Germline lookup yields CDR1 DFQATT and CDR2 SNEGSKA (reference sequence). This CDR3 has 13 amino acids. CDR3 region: CSATGTMKETQYF.

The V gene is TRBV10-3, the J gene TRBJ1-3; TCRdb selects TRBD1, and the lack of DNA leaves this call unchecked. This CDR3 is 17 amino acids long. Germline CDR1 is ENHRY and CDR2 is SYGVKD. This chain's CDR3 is CAITGRGQHFSGNTIYF.

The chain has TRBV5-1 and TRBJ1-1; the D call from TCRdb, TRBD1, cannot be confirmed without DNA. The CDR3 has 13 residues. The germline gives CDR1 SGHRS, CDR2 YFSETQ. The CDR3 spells CASFPDLRTEAFF.